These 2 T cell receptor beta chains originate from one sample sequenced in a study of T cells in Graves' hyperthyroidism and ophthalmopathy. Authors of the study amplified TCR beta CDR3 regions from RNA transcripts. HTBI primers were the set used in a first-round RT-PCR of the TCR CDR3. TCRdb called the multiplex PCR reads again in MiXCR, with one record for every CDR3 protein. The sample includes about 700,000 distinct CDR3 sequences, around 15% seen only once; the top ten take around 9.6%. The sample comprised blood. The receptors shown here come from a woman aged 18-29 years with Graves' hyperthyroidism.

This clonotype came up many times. The CDR3 DNA reads TGTGCCAGCAGGTCGGGACTAGCGGGAGGGTCCTACGAGCAGTACTTC. Residues: CASRSGLAGGSYEQYF. This sequence joins TRBV27 and TRBJ2-7; TRBD2 matches at 16 bases. The CDR3 covers 16 residues. Per germline, CDR1 MNHEY and CDR2 SMNVEV (reference sequence). With 6 bases clipped from V and 1 base from J, the junction kept 3 bases outside the gene matches.

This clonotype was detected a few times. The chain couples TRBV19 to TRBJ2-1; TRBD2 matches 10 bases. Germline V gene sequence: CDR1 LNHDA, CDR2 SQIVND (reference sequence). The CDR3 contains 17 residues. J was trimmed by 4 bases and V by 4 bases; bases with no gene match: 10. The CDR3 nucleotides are TGTGCCAGTAGTACCCCGAAGCGGGAGGGGTCTTACAATGAGCAGTTCTTC. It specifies CASSTPKREGSYNEQFF.